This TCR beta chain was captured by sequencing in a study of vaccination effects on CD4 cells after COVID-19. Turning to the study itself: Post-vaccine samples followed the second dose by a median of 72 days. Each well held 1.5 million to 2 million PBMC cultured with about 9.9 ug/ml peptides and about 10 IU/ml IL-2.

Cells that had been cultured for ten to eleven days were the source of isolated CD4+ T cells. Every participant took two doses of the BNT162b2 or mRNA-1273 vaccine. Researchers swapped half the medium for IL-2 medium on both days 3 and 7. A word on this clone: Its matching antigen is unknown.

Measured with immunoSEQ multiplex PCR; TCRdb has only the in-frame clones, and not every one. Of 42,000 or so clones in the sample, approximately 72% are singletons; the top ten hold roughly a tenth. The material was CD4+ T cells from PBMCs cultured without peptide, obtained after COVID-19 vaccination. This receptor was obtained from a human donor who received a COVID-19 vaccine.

CDR3 residues: CASSQREFPGWHGYTF. For the CDR3, the DNA is TGCGCCAGCAGCCAGAGGGAATTTCCGGGATGGCATGGCTACACCTTC. The chain carries TRBV4-1 and TRBJ1-2; D gene uncertain. The V and J ends lost 3 bases and 6 bases respectively, with 20 bases between them. This CDR3 region has 16 residues. CDR1 MGHRA and CDR2 YSYEKL come from the germline V gene.